This T cell receptor beta chain was recovered during a study of low-dose radiotherapy and immunotherapy resistance in tumors. Looking at the study overall: Cohort 2 patients were irradiated with 1 Gy every two weeks, reaching 13 Gy over 26 weeks. Intravenous administration to patients comprised nivolumab at 240 mg every two weeks and ipilimumab at 1 mg/kg every six weeks.

This clonotype showed up many times. Time point here: before trial treatment. Nivolumab, ipilimumab, aspirin, low-dose cyclophosphamide and low-dose radiotherapy were given to donors. Advanced solid tumors lacking tumor-infiltrating lymphocytes were present in eligible patients. First-strand cDNA used TRAV- and TRBV-specific primers, covering alpha and beta chains. TCRs were put through 20 PCR cycles of amplification with Phusion. A constant-region primer and the V-primer adapter served as the primer pair. A single record per CDR3 protein comes from TCRdb applying MiXCR to the reads. This table holds tens of thousands of distinct CDR3 sequences, approximately 26% found once. V dropped 6 bases and J dropped 2 bases, with 7 bases sitting between them. Germline V gene sequence: CDR1 MNHEY, CDR2 SVGEGT. CDR3 length equals 12 residues.

This TCR was sampled from a male donor with prostate cancer. Here the sequenced sample was PBMCs, taken before treatment. J is TRBJ1-1 and V is TRBV6-2 or TRBV6-3; unclear D gene. The CDR3 nucleotides are TGTGCCAGCAGGAACGGTAACACTGAAGCTTTCTTT. This translates into CASRNGNTEAFF.